This T cell receptor (beta chain) was identified during a study of Ad26.COV2.S vaccination and SARS-CoV-2 variants. The repertoire was sequenced with immunoSEQ multiplex PCR; TCRdb's copy has only in-frame clones and lacks some. The sample consists of about 410,000 clones, around 92% of them appearing once. As to treatment: around 19 received Ad26.COV2.S at low or high dose, single or two shots; about 5 received placebo; per-sample allocation not given. Material that was analyzed had been drawn on day 63 after the first vaccine or placebo injection. The CDR3 contains 13 residues. Germline CDR1 and CDR2: SGHDT and YYEEEE. V lost 4 bases and J 3 bases, leaving 11 bases between the germline ends.

This TCR derives from a person aged 18-60 years who received the Ad26.COV2.S COVID-19 vaccine or a placebo. The chain uses TRBV5-6 and TRBJ2-7, with no clear D. The specimen comprised peripheral blood, sampled in a trial of Ad26.COV2.S vaccine versus placebo. The CDR3 sequence: CASSQYTDYEQYF. Written as DNA, the CDR3 is TGTGCCAGCAGCCAGTACACAGACTACGAGCAGTACTTC.